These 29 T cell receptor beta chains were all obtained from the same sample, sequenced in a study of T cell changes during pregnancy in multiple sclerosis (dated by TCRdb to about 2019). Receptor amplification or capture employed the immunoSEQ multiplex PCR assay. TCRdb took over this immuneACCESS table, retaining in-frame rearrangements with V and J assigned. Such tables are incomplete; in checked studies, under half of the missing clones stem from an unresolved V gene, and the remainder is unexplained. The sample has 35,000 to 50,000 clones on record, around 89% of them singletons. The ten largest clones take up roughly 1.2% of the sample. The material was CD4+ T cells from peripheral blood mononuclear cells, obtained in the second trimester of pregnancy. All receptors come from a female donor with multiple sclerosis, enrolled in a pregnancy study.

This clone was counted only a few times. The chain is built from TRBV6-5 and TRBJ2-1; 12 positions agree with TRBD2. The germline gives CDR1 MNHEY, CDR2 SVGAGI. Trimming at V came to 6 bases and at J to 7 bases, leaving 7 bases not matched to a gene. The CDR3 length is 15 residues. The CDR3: CASSPDTSGGNEQFF. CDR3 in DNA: TGTGCCAGCAGCCCCGACACTAGCGGGGGGAATGAGCAGTTCTTC.

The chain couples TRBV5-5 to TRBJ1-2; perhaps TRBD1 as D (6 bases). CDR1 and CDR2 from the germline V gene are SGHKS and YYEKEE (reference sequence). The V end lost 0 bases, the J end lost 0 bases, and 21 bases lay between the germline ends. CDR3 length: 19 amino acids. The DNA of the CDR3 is TGTGCCAGCAGCTTGGTTATCGGGGGGCCCCCTTTGACTAACTATGGCTACACCTTC. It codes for CASSLVIGGPPLTNYGYTF.

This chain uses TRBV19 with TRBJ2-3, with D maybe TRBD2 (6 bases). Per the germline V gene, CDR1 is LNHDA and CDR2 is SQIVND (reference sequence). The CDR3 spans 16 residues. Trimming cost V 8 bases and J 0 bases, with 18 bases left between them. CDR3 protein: CASATGGGPSTDTQYF. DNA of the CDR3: TGTGCCAGTGCTACCGGGGGAGGACCTAGCACAGATACGCAGTATTTT.

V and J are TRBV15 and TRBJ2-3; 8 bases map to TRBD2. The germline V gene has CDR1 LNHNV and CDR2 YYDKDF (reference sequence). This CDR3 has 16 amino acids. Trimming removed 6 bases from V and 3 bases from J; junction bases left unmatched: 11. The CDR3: CATSYFGRAGTDTQYF. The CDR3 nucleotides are TGTGCCACCAGTTATTTCGGGAGGGCAGGGACAGATACGCAGTATTTT. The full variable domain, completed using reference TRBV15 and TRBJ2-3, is DAMVIQNPRYQVTQFGKPVTLSCSQTLNHNVMYWYQQKSSQAPKLLFHYYDKDFNNEADTPDNFQSRRPNTSFCFLDIRSPGLGDTAMYLCATSYFGRAGTDTQYFGPGTRLTVL.

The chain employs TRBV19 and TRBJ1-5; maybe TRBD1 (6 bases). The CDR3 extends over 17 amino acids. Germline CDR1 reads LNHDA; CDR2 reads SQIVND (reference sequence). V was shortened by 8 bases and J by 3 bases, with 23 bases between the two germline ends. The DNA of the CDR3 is TGTGCCAGTGGAGAGTCCTCCGGGACACAAATCAATCAGCCCCAGCATTTT. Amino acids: CASGESSGTQINQPQHF.

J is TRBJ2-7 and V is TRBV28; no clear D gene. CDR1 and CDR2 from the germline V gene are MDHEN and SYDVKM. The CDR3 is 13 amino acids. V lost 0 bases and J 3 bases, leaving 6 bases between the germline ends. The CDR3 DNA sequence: TGTGCCAGCAGTTTATGGCAGAACTACGAGCAGTACTTC. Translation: CASSLWQNYEQYF. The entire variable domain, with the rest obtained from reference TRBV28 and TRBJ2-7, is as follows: DVKVTQSSRYLVKRTGEKVFLECVQDMDHENMFWYRQDPGLGLRLIYFSYDVKMKEKGDIPEGYSVSREKKERFSLILESASTNQTSMYLCASSLWQNYEQYFGPGTRLTVT.

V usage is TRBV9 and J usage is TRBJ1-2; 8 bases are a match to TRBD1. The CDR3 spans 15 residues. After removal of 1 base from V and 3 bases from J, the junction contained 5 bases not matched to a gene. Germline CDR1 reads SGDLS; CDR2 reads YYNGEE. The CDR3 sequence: CASSVSPGGYYGYTF. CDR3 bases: TGTGCCAGCAGCGTATCTCCAGGGGGCTACTATGGCTACACCTTC. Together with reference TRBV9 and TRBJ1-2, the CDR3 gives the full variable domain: DSGVTQTPKHLITATGQRVTLRCSPRSGDLSVYWYQQSLDQGLQFLIQYYNGEERAKGNILERFSAQQFPDLHSELNLSSLELGDSALYFCASSVSPGGYYGYTFGSGTRLTVV.

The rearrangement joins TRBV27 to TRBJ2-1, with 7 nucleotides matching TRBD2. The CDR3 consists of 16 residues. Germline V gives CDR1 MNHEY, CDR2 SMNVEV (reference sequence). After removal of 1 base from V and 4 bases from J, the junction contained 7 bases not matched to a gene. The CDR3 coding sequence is TGTGCCAGCAGTTTATTGAGCCTAGCGGTTTACAATGAGCAGTTCTTC. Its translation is CASSLLSLAVYNEQFF.

The CDR3 here is CASTELAGAVGEQFF. The CDR3 nucleotides are TGTGCCAGCACGGAACTAGCGGGAGCAGTGGGTGAGCAGTTCTTC. This sequence joins TRBV28 and TRBJ2-1; 11 nucleotides align to TRBD2. The V segment lost 7 bases and the J segment 9 bases; nucleotides outside the gene matches: 11. CDR1 and CDR2 (germline): MDHEN, SYDVKM. There are 15 residues in the CDR3.

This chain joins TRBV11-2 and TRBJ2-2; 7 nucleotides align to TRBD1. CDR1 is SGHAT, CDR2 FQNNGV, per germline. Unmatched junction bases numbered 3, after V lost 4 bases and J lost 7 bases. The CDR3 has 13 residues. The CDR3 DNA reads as TGTGCCAGCAGCTCGACAGGGAACGGGGAGCTGTTTTTT. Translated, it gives CASSSTGNGELFF.

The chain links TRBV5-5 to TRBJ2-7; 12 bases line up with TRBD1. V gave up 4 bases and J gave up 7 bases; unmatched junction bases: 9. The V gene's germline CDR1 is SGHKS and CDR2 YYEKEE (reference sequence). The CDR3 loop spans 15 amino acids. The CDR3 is CASSGPGQGAREQYF. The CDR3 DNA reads TGTGCCAGCAGCGGACCGGGACAGGGGGCGCGTGAGCAGTACTTC.

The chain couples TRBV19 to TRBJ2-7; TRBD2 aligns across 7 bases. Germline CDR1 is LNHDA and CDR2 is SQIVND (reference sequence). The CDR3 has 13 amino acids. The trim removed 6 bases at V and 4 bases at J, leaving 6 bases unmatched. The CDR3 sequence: CASRMTAGYEQYF. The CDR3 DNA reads TGTGCCAGTAGAATGACAGCGGGGTACGAGCAGTACTTC.

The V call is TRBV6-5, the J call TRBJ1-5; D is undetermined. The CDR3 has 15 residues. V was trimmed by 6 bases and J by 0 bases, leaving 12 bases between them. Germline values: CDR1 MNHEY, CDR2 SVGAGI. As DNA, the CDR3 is TGTGCCAGCAGGCCTCAGGTTGGTAGCAATCAGCCCCAGCATTTT. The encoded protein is CASRPQVGSNQPQHF.

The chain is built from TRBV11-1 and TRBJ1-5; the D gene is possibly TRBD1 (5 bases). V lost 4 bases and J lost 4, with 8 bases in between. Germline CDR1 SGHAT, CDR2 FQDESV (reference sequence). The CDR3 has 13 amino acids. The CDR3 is CASSSQENQPQHF. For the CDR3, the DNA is TGTGCCAGCAGCTCACAGGAAAATCAGCCCCAGCATTTT.

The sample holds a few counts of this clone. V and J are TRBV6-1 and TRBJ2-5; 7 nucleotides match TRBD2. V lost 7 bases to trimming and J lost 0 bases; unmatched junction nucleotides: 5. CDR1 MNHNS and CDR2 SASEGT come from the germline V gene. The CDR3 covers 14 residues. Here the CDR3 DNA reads TGTGCCAGCAACTGGGGGGGGGACCAAGAGACCCAGTACTTC. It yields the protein CASNWGGDQETQYF.

CDR3 coding DNA: TGTGCCAGCAGCTCTTCCGTTATCACAGATACGCAGTATTTT. Translation gives CASSSSVITDTQYF. The V gene is TRBV7-3, the J gene TRBJ2-3; D is unresolved. Trimming left V 4 bases short and J 2 bases short, with 10 bases between. Germline CDR1 reads SGHTA; CDR2 reads FQGTGA. The CDR3 covers 14 residues.

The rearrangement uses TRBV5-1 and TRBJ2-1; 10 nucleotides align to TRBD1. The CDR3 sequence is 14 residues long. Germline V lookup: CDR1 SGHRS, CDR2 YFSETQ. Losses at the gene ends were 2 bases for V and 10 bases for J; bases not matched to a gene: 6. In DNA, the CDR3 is TGCGCCAGCAGCTTCGGACAGGGGGTTAAGGAGCAGTTCTTC. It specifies CASSFGQGVKEQFF.

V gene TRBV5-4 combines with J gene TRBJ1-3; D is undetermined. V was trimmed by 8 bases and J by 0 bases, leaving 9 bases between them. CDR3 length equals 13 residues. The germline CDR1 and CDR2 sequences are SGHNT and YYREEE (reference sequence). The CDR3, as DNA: TGTGCCAGTGGGAGAGACTCTGGAAACACCATATATTTT. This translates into CASGRDSGNTIYF.

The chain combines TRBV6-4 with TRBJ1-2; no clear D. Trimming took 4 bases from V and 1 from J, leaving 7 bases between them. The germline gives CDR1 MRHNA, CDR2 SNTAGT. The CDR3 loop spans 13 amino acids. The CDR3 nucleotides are TGTGCCAGCAGTGTTACAGATAACTATGGCTACACCTTC. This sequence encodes CASSVTDNYGYTF.

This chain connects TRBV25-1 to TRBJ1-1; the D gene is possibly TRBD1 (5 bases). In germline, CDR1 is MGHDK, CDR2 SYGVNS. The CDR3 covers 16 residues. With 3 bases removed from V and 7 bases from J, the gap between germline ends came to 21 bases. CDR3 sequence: CASSETRSQGRREAFF. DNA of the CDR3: TGTGCCAGCAGTGAGACTAGATCGCAGGGCCGGCGTGAAGCTTTCTTT.

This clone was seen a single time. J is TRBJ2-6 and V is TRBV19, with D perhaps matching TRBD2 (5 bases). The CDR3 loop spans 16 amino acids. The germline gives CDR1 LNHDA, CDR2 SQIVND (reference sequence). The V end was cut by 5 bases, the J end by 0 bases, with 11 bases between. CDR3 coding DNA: TGTGCCAGTAGTGAGGAGCGGCGCTCTGGGGCCAACGTCCTGACTTTC. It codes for CASSEERRSGANVLTF.

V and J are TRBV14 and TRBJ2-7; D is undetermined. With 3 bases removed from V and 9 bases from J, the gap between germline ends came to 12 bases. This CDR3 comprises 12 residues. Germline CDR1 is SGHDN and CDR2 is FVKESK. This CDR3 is CASSQTSLMQYF. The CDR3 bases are TGTGCCAGCAGCCAGACTTCGTTGATGCAGTACTTC.

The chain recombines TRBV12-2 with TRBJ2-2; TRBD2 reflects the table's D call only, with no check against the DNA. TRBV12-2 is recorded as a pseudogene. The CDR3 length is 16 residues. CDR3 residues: CASRLVGTSGTGELFF. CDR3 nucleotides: TGTGCAAGTCGCTTAGTAGGGACTAGTGGGACAGGGGAGCTGTTTTTT.

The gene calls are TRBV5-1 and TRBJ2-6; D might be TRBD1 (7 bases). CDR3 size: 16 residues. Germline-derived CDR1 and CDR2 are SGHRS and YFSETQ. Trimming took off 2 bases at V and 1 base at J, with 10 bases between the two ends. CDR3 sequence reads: CASSFAGGSGANVLTF. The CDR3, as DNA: TGCGCCAGCAGCTTTGCAGGGGGGTCTGGGGCCAACGTCCTGACTTTC.

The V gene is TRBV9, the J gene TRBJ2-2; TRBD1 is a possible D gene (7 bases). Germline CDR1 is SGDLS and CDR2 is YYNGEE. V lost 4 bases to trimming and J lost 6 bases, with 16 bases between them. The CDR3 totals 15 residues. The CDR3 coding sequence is TGTGCCAGCAGCTTGACAGGGAGGAGCGCCGGGGAGCTGTTTTTT. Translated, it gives CASSLTGRSAGELFF.

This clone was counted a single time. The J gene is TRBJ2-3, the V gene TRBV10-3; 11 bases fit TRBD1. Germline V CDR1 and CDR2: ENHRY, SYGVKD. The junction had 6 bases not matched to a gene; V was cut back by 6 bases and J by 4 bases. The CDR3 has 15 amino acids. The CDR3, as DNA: TGTGCCATCAGAAGGGACAGGGGGGACGCAGATACGCAGTATTTT. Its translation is CAIRRDRGDADTQYF.

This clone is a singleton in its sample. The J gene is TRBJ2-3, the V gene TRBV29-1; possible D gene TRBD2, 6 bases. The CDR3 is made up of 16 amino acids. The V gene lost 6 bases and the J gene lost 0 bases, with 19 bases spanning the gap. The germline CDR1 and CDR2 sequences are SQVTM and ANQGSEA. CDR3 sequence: CSVAGTESSSTDTQYF. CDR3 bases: TGCAGCGTCGCGGGAACGGAATCTTCTAGCACAGATACGCAGTATTTT.

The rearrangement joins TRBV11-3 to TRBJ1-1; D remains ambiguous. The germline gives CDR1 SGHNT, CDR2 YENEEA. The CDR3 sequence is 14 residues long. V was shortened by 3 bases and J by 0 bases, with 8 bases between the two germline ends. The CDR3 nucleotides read TGTGCCAGCAGCTTGCGAGGGCTGAACACTGAAGCTTTCTTT. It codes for CASSLRGLNTEAFF.

The CDR3 is CASSWGGDGYTF. The CDR3 nucleotides are TGTGCCAGCAGCTGGGGAGGGGATGGCTACACCTTC. The gene calls are TRBV5-6 and TRBJ1-2, with D maybe TRBD1 (5 bases). This CDR3 contains 12 residues. Germline V gene sequence: CDR1 SGHDT, CDR2 YYEEEE. V was pared by 3 bases and J by 6 bases, with 9 bases between.